This TCR beta chain was sequenced for a study of blood T cell repertoires in COVID-19. V lost 3 bases and J 5 bases, leaving 8 bases between the germline ends. The germline gives CDR1 LGHDT, CDR2 YNNKEL (reference sequence). CDR3 length equals 13 residues. TCRdb's table, derived via immunoSEQ multiplex PCR, lists solely in-frame clones and lacks some. The sample contains around 260,000 clones, approximately 86% of which appear only once. The receptor was derived from a young man with active or convalescent COVID-19. The chain is built from TRBV3-1 (or the pseudogene TRBV3-2) and TRBJ2-1, with D perhaps matching TRBD1 (6 bases). Sequencing input: peripheral blood. The CDR3 loop is CASSQNRDNEQFF. DNA of the CDR3: TGTGCCAGCAGCCAGAACAGGGACAATGAGCAGTTCTTC.